This entry lists 12 T cell receptor beta chains sequenced from one sample in a study of identical twins. Each CDR3 protein gets one entry after TCRdb re-called the 5' RACE reads with MiXCR. The table lists approximately 630,000 distinct CDR3 sequences, just over 7% of them singletons. These data were likewise used in another study, on yellow fever vaccine responses in identical twins.

Material for sequencing was PBMCs. These receptors all stem from a woman under 30 in good health.

This clonotype has more than one count but fewer than ten. The genes are TRBV12-3 or TRBV12-4 and TRBJ2-1; D not resolved. This CDR3 contains 13 residues. The germline V and J ends were trimmed by 7 bases and 0 bases, with 7 bases remaining between them. CDR3 loop: CASKTSSYNEQFF. The CDR3 region has the DNA TGTGCCAGCAAGACCAGCTCCTACAATGAGCAGTTCTTC.

A remark on this clonotype: A much larger clone differs by one base, so this may be a read error. The V gene is TRBV10-3, the J gene TRBJ2-2; TRBD1 aligns across 7 bases. The CDR3 has 14 amino acids. Germline CDR1 ENHRY, CDR2 SYGVKD. The CDR3 loop is CAIKGQTNTGEPFF. In DNA, the CDR3 is TGTGCCATTAAGGGACAGACGAACACCGGGGAGCCGTTTTTT.

In DNA form, the CDR3 reads TGCAGCGTTGCCCTGGGGGGAACCGGGGAGCTGTTTTTT. Its translation: CSVALGGTGELFF. The chain uses TRBV29-1 and TRBJ2-2, with D perhaps TRBD2 (6 bases). Germline lookup yields CDR1 SQVTM and CDR2 ANQGSEA. The V and J ends lost 4 bases and 5 bases respectively, with 11 bases between them. The CDR3 loop spans 13 amino acids.

This clonotype has only a few counts. The rearrangement uses TRBV7-6 and TRBJ2-2; TRBD2 matches at 7 bases. CDR3 length equals 14 residues. The germline gives CDR1 SGHVS, CDR2 FNYEAQ. With V trimmed by 3 bases and J by 5 bases, 3 bases remained unmatched. The CDR3 loop is CASSLGGKTGELFF. In nucleotides, the CDR3 is TGTGCCAGCAGCTTGGGGGGGAAGACCGGGGAGCTGTTTTTT.

In this sample, this clonotype turned up many times. This chain joins TRBV5-1 and TRBJ2-5, with D perhaps TRBD1 (6 bases). The CDR3 extends over 15 amino acids. Trimming stripped 4 bases from V and 3 bases from J, with 16 bases between. From germline, CDR1 is SGHRS and CDR2 YFSETQ. In nucleotides, the CDR3 is TGCGCCAGCAGCCCCGGAGGACAGCTAGAAGAGACCCAGTACTTC. This encodes CASSPGGQLEETQYF.

The chain employs TRBV7-9 and TRBJ2-1; the D call may be TRBD1 or TRBD2 (5 bases each). Germline lookup yields CDR1 SEHNR and CDR2 FQNEAQ (reference sequence). The CDR3 is 14 residues long. The germline V and J ends were trimmed by 5 bases and 9 bases, with 17 bases remaining between them. The CDR3: CASSPLGEGAEQFF. The CDR3 DNA follows: TGTGCCAGCAGCCCCCTGGGGGAAGGTGCTGAGCAGTTCTTC.

As regards this clonotype: The junction and the germline gene differ at one end; a read error may be behind it. This CDR3 reads CAISPGTVRTDTQYF. In DNA form, the CDR3 reads TGTGCCATCAGCCCCGGGACAGTTCGCACAGATACGCAGTATTTT. The chain links TRBV5-5 to TRBJ2-3; TRBD1 matches 7 bases. CDR3 length: 15 amino acids. In germline, CDR1 is SGHKS, CDR2 YYEKEE (reference sequence).

This clonotype was picked up many times. The CDR3 nucleotides are TGTGCCACCAGTGACACTTTAGCGGGAGTGACGGATACGCAGTATTTT. Encoded protein: CATSDTLAGVTDTQYF. The chain carries TRBV24-1 and TRBJ2-3; the match to TRBD2 covers 9 bases. This CDR3 has 16 amino acids. Losses at the gene ends were 4 bases for V and 6 bases for J; bases not matched to a gene: 10. CDR1 and CDR2 from the germline V gene are KGHDR and SFDVKD.

The J gene is TRBJ2-1, the V gene TRBV7-2; 9 positions match TRBD2. The CDR3 extends over 17 amino acids. Trimming at V came to 1 base and at J to 3 bases, leaving 7 bases not matched to a gene. Germline-derived CDR1 and CDR2 are SGHTA and FQGNSA. CDR3 nucleotide sequence: TGTGCCAGCAGCTTAGGGGGTAGCGGGAGATTCTACAATGAGCAGTTCTTC. Its protein is CASSLGGSGRFYNEQFF. Full variable domain (outside the CDR3, taken from reference TRBV7-2 and TRBJ2-1): GAGVSQSPSNKVTEKGKDVELRCDPISGHTALYWYRQSLGQGLEFLIYFQGNSAPDKSGLPSDRFSAERTGGSVSTLTIQRTQQEDSAVYLCASSLGGSGRFYNEQFFGPGTRLTVL.

In its sample, this clonotype was seen a few times. The chain uses TRBV5-1 and TRBJ2-7; TRBD2 matches 15 bases. Trimming at V came to 4 bases and at J to 0 bases, leaving 5 bases not matched to a gene. CDR1 SGHRS and CDR2 YFSETQ come from the germline V gene. CDR3 length: 17 amino acids. The CDR3 loop is CASSLGLAGGSSYEQYF. In DNA, the CDR3 is TGCGCCAGCAGCCTAGGACTAGCGGGAGGGTCCTCCTACGAGCAGTACTTC. Full variable domain (missing parts from reference TRBV5-1 and TRBJ2-7): KAGVTQTPRYLIKTRGQQVTLSCSPISGHRSVSWYQQTPGQGLQFLFEYFSETQRNKGNFPGRFSGRQFSNSRSEMNVSTLELGDSALYLCASSLGLAGGSSYEQYFGPGTRLTVT.

This clonotype turned up a few times. V and J are TRBV4-1 and TRBJ2-1; D might be TRBD1 or TRBD2, each matching 5 bases. Germline CDR1 MGHRA, CDR2 YSYEKL. Trimming cost V 0 bases and J 9 bases, with 15 bases left between them. CDR3 size: 15 residues. The CDR3: CASSQDGGGLGEQFF. The DNA for the CDR3 is TGCGCCAGCAGCCAAGATGGGGGTGGCCTCGGTGAGCAGTTCTTC.

The table lists this clonotype with a few counts. This rearrangement joins TRBV14 to TRBJ2-1; 15 positions agree with TRBD2. The junction had 15 bases not matched to a gene; V was cut back by 6 bases and J by 0 bases. The germline V gene encodes CDR1 SGHDN and CDR2 FVKESK. The CDR3 has 21 amino acids. The CDR3 DNA sequence: TGTGCCAGCAGGTTATTACCGGGACTAGCGGGAGGACCGAGCTCCTACAATGAGCAGTTCTTC. Translated: CASRLLPGLAGGPSSYNEQFF.